Below, 26 T cell receptor beta chains from the same sample are listed, as sequenced in a study of OX40 agonist ivuxolimab in advanced cancers. Repertoires were generated with immunoSEQ multiplex PCR, while TCRdb's copy carries only in-frame clones and drops some. The sample includes just over 90,000 clones, 80% to 95% of them seen just once. The specimen was CD4+ or CD8+ T cells sorted from blood, collected in a trial of the OX40 agonist ivuxolimab. Source of these receptors: an adult with an advanced solid tumor such as melanoma, head and neck, liver or kidney cancer.

The rearrangement uses TRBV6-1 and TRBJ2-7; D is ambiguous. Germline V gene lookup returns CDR1 MNHNS and CDR2 SASEGT. The V end lost 2 bases, the J end lost 7 bases, and 21 bases lay between the germline ends. The CDR3 is 16 residues long. Here the CDR3 DNA reads TGTGCCAGCAGTGAATATTTGTTAGCCGAGGCTCAGGAGCAGTACTTC. Encoded protein: CASSEYLLAEAQEQYF.

The J gene is TRBJ2-7, the V gene TRBV7-9; D possibly matches TRBD1 or TRBD2 (5 bases each). This CDR3 spans 14 amino acids. V lost 2 bases and J 5 bases, leaving 13 bases between the germline ends. Germline loops: CDR1 SEHNR, CDR2 FQNEAQ (reference sequence). CDR3 in amino acids: CASSLSGREDEQYF. The CDR3 nucleotides read TGTGCCAGCAGCTTATCAGGGAGAGAAGACGAGCAGTACTTC.

The chain links TRBV15 to TRBJ1-3; perhaps TRBD1 as D (5 bases). The germline gives CDR1 LNHNV, CDR2 YYDKDF (reference sequence). Trimming took 3 bases from V and 0 from J, leaving 15 bases between them. This CDR3 has 17 amino acids. CDR3 DNA sequence: TGTGCCACCAGCAGCACTCTACAGGTCCTCTCTGGAAACACCATATATTTT. It is translated as CATSSTLQVLSGNTIYF.

This clone was observed once. This chain uses TRBV6-5 with TRBJ2-5; 11 nucleotides agree with TRBD2. The CDR3 covers 15 residues. V lost 6 bases and J lost 5; bases outside the gene matches: 8. Germline CDR1 MNHEY, CDR2 SVGAGI. CDR3 protein: CASSSTTSGSETQYF. CDR3 nucleotides: TGTGCCAGCAGCTCCACCACTAGCGGGAGTGAGACCCAGTACTTC.

The gene calls are TRBV7-2 and TRBJ1-3; no definite D call. The germline V gene has CDR1 SGHTA and CDR2 FQGNSA. Deletions cut 1 base from V and 4 bases from J, with 11 bases between. The CDR3 spans 15 residues. CDR3 in amino acids: CASSLDPFEGNTIYF. In DNA form, the CDR3 reads TGTGCCAGCAGCTTAGACCCTTTTGAAGGAAACACCATATATTTT.

This chain joins TRBV4-2 and TRBJ2-7; 7 nucleotides line up with TRBD2. This CDR3 has 16 residues. Losses at the gene ends were 0 bases for V and 0 bases for J; bases not matched to a gene: 5. CDR1 is LGHNA and CDR2 is YNFKEQ in the germline V gene. CDR3: CASSQEVGGISYEQYF. The CDR3, as DNA: TGTGCCAGCAGCCAAGAGGTGGGAGGGATCTCCTACGAGCAGTACTTC.

V usage is TRBV27 and J usage is TRBJ1-3; 7 positions agree with TRBD1. The CDR3 length is 15 residues. Germline-derived CDR1 and CDR2 are MNHEY and SMNVEV (reference sequence). After removal of 6 bases from V and 0 bases from J, the junction contained 5 bases not matched to a gene. CDR3 protein: CASRRDSSSGNTIYF. CDR3 in DNA: TGTGCCAGCAGACGGGACAGTTCCTCTGGAAACACCATATATTTT.

The sample holds one count of this clone. The chain carries TRBV12-2 and TRBJ2-5; the D call of TRBD2 is as the table states it, not checked on the DNA. TRBV12-2 is labeled a pseudogene. This CDR3 comprises 21 residues. CDR3 protein: CASRLAQETAERRGSTETQYF. The DNA of the CDR3 is TGTGCAAGTCGCTTAGCTCAAGAGACGGCTGAGCGTCGCGGGAGTACAGAGACCCAGTACTTC.

The chain combines TRBV7-9 with TRBJ1-3; D not resolved. This CDR3 has 15 residues. V was trimmed by 5 bases and J by 1 base, leaving 12 bases between them. CDR1 and CDR2 (germline): SEHNR, FQNEAQ (reference sequence). CDR3 DNA sequence: TGTGCCAGCAGCGGAGTAGGGTGGTCTGGAAACACCATATATTTT. Protein: CASSGVGWSGNTIYF.

The chain carries TRBV6-5 and TRBJ2-7, with 8 bases identical to TRBD2. Germline V gives CDR1 MNHEY, CDR2 SVGAGI. With 5 bases clipped from V and 0 bases from J, the junction kept 6 bases outside the gene matches. The CDR3 runs 15 residues. The CDR3 sequence is CASSPLAGGSYEQYF. The CDR3 bases are TGTGCCAGCAGTCCCCTAGCGGGCGGCTCCTACGAGCAGTACTTC.

The CDR3 is CASSSPGAYEQYF. The DNA of the CDR3 is TGTGCCAGCAGCTCCCCAGGGGCCTACGAGCAGTACTTC. V is TRBV7-8 and J is TRBJ2-7; a weak D match, TRBD1 (6 bases). The germline gives CDR1 SGHVS, CDR2 FQNEAQ. Trimming left V 4 bases short and J 2 bases short, with 9 bases between. CDR3 length: 13 residues.

The genes are TRBV6-5 and TRBJ1-1; D may be TRBD1 (6 bases). The V and J ends lost 0 bases and 0 bases respectively, with 11 bases between them. Looked up from germline, CDR1 is MNHEY and CDR2 is SVGAGI. The CDR3 consists of 16 residues. CDR3 amino acids: CASSYSATGVNTEAFF. CDR3 nucleotides: TGTGCCAGCAGTTACTCAGCGACAGGCGTGAACACTGAAGCTTTCTTT.

About this clone itself: One end of the junction varies from germline; a read error may be responsible. CDR3 residues: CASGVAGLETQYF. The DNA for the CDR3 is TGTGCCAGCGGCGTAGCGGGATTAGAGACCCAGTACTTC. The rearrangement uses TRBV9 and TRBJ2-5; 8 bases match TRBD2. The germline gives CDR1 SGDLS, CDR2 YYNGEE. The CDR3 has 13 amino acids.

The gene calls are TRBV9 and TRBJ2-1; 7 bases agree with TRBD2. The CDR3 spans 16 residues. Germline assignment: CDR1 SGDLS and CDR2 YYNGEE. V dropped 1 base and J dropped 3; count of bases not matched to a gene: 7. The CDR3 DNA is TGTGCCAGCAGCGTAAATAGCGGGTGGATCTACAATGAGCAGTTCTTC. Its protein product is CASSVNSGWIYNEQFF. Looking up the rest from reference TRBV9 and TRBJ2-1 gives the full variable domain: DSGVTQTPKHLITATGQRVTLRCSPRSGDLSVYWYQQSLDQGLQFLIQYYNGEERAKGNILERFSAQQFPDLHSELNLSSLELGDSALYFCASSVNSGWIYNEQFFGPGTRLTVL.

Here the CDR3 reads CASSSKGNYGYTF. In DNA form, the CDR3 reads TGTGCCAGCAGCTCTAAGGGGAACTATGGCTACACCTTC. The chain has TRBV7-9 and TRBJ1-2, with D maybe TRBD1 (5 bases). Germline V lookup: CDR1 SEHNR, CDR2 FQNEAQ (reference sequence). The CDR3 totals 13 residues. The ends were cut back, 4 bases at V and 2 bases at J, with 8 bases in the middle.

The chain recombines TRBV4-1 with TRBJ2-3, with 9 bases matching TRBD2. The V gene's germline CDR1 is MGHRA and CDR2 YSYEKL. This CDR3 has 15 residues. V lost 4 bases, J lost 5 bases, and 7 bases stayed unmatched. In DNA form, the CDR3 reads TGCGCCAGCAGCCGAGAAGCGGGGGGCGGAGATACGCAGTATTTT. This gives the protein CASSREAGGGDTQYF.

J is TRBJ2-7 and V is TRBV27, with D unclear. Germline assignment: CDR1 MNHEY and CDR2 SMNVEV (reference sequence). Trimming cost V 4 bases and J 8 bases, with 15 bases left between them. This CDR3 region has 13 residues. The CDR3, as DNA: TGTGCCAGCAGTTCCCCCGACCTTGTCAAGCAGTACTTC. Translating gives CASSSPDLVKQYF.

CDR3 sequence (DNA): TGTGCCATCAGTCCGGTGACAGAGCCAAATGAGCAGTTCTTC. Protein: CAISPVTEPNEQFF. The V gene is TRBV10-3, the J gene TRBJ2-1; tentatively, D is TRBD1 (5 bases). This CDR3 comprises 14 residues. The V end was cut by 5 bases, the J end by 7 bases, with 15 bases between. Germline loops: CDR1 ENHRY, CDR2 SYGVKD.

This clone appeared a few times. The chain joins TRBV5-4 to TRBJ2-5, with D perhaps given as TRBD1 or TRBD2 (5 bases each). Trimming cost V 2 bases and J 4 bases, with 15 bases left between them. This CDR3 has 15 residues. Germline CDR1 reads SGHNT; CDR2 reads YYREEE (reference sequence). The CDR3, as DNA: TGTGCCAGCAGCTTCCGTCAGGGCGCGGGAGAGACCCAGTACTTC. This gives the protein CASSFRQGAGETQYF. Based on the CDR3 plus reference TRBV5-4 and TRBJ2-5, the full variable domain is ETGVTQSPTHLIKTRGQQVTLRCSSQSGHNTVSWYQQALGQGPQFIFQYYREEENGRGNFPPRFSGLQFPNYSSELNVNALELDDSALYLCASSFRQGAGETQYFGPGTRLLVL.

The chain has TRBV7-3 and TRBJ1-1; D is unclear. This CDR3 comprises 15 residues. Germline V lookup: CDR1 SGHTA, CDR2 FQGTGA. V was cut by 1 base and J by 1 base, with 10 bases left in between. The CDR3 region has the DNA TGTGCCAGCAGCTTAATCCGAACCAAGAACACTGAAGCTTTCTTT. Amino acid sequence: CASSLIRTKNTEAFF. The full variable domain, completed using reference TRBV7-3 and TRBJ1-1, is GAGVSQTPSNKVTEKGKYVELRCDPISGHTALYWYRQSLGQGPEFLIYFQGTGAADDSGLPNDRFFAVRPEGSVSTLKIQRTERGDSAVYLCASSLIRTKNTEAFFGQGTRLTVV.

J is TRBJ2-1 and V is TRBV10-3; TRBD2 is a possible D gene (7 bases). Trimming shortened V by 7 bases and J by 7 bases, and 14 bases separated the two germline ends. The CDR3 is 13 amino acids. CDR1 ENHRY and CDR2 SYGVKD come from the germline V gene. The chain's CDR3 is CAINPGGLNEQFF. The CDR3 DNA sequence: TGTGCCATCAACCCCGGGGGGCTGAATGAGCAGTTCTTC.

This chain joins TRBV29-1 and TRBJ2-1, with D possibly being TRBD1 (5 bases). The ends were cut back, 4 bases at V and 1 base at J, with 8 bases in the middle. This CDR3 spans 13 amino acids. Germline CDR1 SQVTM, CDR2 ANQGSEA. CDR3 sequence reads: CSVVTASYNEQFF. The CDR3, as DNA: TGCAGCGTTGTGACAGCTTCCTACAATGAGCAGTTCTTC.

This clone was found a few times. The chain combines TRBV19 with TRBJ1-1; D gene unclear. The CDR3 loop spans 13 amino acids. Trimming removed 5 bases at V and 2 bases at J, with 9 bases between. Germline values: CDR1 LNHDA, CDR2 SQIVND (reference sequence). The CDR3 loop reads CASSVSGNTEAFF. The CDR3 DNA reads TGTGCCAGTAGTGTATCAGGAAACACTGAAGCTTTCTTT.

The chain links TRBV13 to TRBJ2-1; TRBD2 matches 7 bases. This CDR3 contains 14 residues. The germline gives CDR1 PRHDT, CDR2 FYEKMQ (reference sequence). Losses at the gene ends were 2 bases for V and 2 bases for J; bases not matched to a gene: 0. The CDR3 region has the DNA TGTGCCAGCAGCTTAAGCGGGGCCTACAATGAGCAGTTCTTC. This encodes CASSLSGAYNEQFF.

This chain links TRBV5-6 with TRBJ1-4; TRBD1 matches at 9 bases. Germline V CDR1 and CDR2: SGHDT, YYEEEE. Trimming cost V 4 bases and J 4 bases; bases outside gene matches: 5. This CDR3 is 15 amino acids long. The CDR3 DNA follows: TGTGCCAGCAGCCAGGGACAGGGCCTTAATGAAAAACTGTTTTTT. Translating it yields CASSQGQGLNEKLFF.

This clone was seen a single time. This rearrangement joins TRBV4-3 to TRBJ2-6; 7 bases fit TRBD1. Germline V gene sequence: CDR1 LGHNA, CDR2 YSLEER. The CDR3 runs 18 residues. J gave up 0 bases and V 0 bases, and 5 bases lay outside the gene matches. The CDR3 sequence is CASSQDLGTASGANVLTF. CDR3 DNA sequence: TGCGCCAGCAGCCAAGATCTGGGGACAGCCTCTGGGGCCAACGTCCTGACTTTC.